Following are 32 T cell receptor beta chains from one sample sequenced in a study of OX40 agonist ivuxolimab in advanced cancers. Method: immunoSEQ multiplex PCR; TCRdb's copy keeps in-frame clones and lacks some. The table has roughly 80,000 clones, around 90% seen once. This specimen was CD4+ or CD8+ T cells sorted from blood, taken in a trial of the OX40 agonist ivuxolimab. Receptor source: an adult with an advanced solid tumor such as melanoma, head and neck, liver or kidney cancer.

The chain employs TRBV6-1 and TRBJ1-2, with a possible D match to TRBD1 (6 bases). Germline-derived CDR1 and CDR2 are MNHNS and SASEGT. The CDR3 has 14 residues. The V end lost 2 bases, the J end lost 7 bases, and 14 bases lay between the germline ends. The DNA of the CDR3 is TGTGCCAGCAGTGAAATACAGGGACGATCTGGCTACACCTTC. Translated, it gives CASSEIQGRSGYTF.

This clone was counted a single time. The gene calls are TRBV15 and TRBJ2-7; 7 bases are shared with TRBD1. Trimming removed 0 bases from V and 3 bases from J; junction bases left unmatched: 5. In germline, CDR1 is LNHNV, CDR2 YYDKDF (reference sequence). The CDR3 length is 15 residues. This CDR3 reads CATSRDQGGHYEQYF. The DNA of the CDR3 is TGTGCCACCAGCAGAGATCAAGGGGGCCACTACGAGCAGTACTTC.

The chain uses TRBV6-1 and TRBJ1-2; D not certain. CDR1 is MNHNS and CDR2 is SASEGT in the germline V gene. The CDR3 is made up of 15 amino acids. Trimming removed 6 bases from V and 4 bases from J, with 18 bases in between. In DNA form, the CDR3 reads TGTGCCAGCAGCCCCTCCGGATTGCTGGTCTATGGCTACACCTTC. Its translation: CASSPSGLLVYGYTF.

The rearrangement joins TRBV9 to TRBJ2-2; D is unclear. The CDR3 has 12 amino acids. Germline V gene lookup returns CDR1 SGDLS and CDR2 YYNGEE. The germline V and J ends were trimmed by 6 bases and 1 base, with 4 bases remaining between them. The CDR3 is CASTLNTGELFF. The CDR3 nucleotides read TGTGCCAGCACCCTGAACACCGGGGAGCTGTTTTTT. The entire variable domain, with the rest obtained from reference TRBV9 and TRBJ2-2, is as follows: DSGVTQTPKHLITATGQRVTLRCSPRSGDLSVYWYQQSLDQGLQFLIQYYNGEERAKGNILERFSAQQFPDLHSELNLSSLELGDSALYFCASTLNTGELFFGEGSRLTVL.

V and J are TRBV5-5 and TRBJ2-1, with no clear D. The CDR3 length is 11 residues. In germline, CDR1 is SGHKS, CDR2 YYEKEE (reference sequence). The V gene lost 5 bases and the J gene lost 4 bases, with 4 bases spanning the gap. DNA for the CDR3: TGTGCCAGCAGTCCATACAATGAGCAGTTCTTC. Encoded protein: CASSPYNEQFF.

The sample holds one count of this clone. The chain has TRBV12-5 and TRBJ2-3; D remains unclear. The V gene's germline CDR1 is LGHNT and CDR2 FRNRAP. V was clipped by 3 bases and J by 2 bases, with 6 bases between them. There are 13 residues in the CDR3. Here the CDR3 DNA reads TGTGCTAGTGGTTTCGGCACCACAGATACGCAGTATTTT. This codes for CASGFGTTDTQYF.

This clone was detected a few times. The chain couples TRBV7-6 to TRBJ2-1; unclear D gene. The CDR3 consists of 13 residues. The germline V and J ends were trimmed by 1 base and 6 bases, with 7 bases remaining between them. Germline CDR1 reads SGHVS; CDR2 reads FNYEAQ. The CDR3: CASSLGPANEQFF. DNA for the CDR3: TGTGCCAGCAGCTTAGGACCCGCCAATGAGCAGTTCTTC.

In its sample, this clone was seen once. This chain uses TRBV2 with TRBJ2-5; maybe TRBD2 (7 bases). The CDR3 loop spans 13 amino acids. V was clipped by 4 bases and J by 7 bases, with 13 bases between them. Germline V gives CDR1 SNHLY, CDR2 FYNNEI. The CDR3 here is CASSARGAGTQYF. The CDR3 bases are TGTGCCAGCAGTGCCCGGGGGGCCGGGACCCAGTACTTC.

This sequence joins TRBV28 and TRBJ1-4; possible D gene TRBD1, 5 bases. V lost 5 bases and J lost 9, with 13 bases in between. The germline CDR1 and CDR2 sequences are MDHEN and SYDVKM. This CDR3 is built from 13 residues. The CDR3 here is CASSTGEEQKLFF. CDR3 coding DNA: TGTGCCAGCAGTACGGGGGAGGAACAAAAACTGTTTTTT.

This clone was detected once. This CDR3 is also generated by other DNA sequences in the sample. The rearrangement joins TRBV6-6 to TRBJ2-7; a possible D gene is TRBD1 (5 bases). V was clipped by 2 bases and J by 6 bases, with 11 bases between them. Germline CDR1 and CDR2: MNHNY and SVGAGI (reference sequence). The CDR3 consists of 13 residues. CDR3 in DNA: TGTGCCAGCAGTTACGGGGCATCTGGCGAGCAGTACGTC. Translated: CASSYGASGEQYV.

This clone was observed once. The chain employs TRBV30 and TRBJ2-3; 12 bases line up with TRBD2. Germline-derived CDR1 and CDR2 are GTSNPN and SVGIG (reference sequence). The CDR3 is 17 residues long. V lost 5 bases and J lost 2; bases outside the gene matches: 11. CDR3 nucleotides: TGTGCCTGGGGGGATTCACTAGCGGGGGGCACCACAGATACGCAGTATTTT. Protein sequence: CAWGDSLAGGTTDTQYF.

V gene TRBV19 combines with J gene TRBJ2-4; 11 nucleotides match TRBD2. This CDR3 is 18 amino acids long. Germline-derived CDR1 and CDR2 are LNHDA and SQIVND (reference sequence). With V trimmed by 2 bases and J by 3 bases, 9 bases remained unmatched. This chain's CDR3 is CASSIRLAGSEDKNIQYF. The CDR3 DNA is TGTGCCAGTAGTATACGACTAGCGGGAAGCGAAGACAAAAACATTCAGTACTTC.

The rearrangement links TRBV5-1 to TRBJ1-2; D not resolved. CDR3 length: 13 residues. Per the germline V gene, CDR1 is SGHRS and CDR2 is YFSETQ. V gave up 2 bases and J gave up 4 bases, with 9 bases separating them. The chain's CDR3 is CASSFRESYGYTF. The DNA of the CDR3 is TGCGCCAGCAGCTTTAGGGAATCCTATGGCTACACCTTC.

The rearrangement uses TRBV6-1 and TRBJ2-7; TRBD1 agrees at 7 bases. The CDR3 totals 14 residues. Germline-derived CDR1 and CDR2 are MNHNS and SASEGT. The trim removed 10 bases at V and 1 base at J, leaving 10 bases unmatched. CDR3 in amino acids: CATARDRDSYEQYV. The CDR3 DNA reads TGTGCCACCGCCCGGGACAGAGATTCCTACGAGCAGTACGTC.

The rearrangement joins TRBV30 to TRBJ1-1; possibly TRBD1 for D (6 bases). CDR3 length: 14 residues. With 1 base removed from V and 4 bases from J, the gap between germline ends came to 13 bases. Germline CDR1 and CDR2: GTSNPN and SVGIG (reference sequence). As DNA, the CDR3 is TGTGCCTGGAGTGGGGGTGGGGGCACCACTGAAGCTTTCTTT. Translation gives CAWSGGGGTTEAFF.

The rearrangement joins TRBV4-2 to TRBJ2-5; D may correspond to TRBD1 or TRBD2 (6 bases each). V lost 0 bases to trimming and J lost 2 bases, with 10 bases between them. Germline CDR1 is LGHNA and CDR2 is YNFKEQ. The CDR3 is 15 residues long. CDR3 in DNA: TGTGCCAGCAGCCAAGAGGGGGGCACGCAAGAGACCCAGTACTTC. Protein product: CASSQEGGTQETQYF.

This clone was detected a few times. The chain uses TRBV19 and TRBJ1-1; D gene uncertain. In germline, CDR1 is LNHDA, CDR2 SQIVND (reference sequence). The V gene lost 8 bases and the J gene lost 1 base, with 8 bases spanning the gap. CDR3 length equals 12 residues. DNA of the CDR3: TGTGCCAGTGGACGTACGAACACTGAAGCTTTCTTT. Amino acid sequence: CASGRTNTEAFF.

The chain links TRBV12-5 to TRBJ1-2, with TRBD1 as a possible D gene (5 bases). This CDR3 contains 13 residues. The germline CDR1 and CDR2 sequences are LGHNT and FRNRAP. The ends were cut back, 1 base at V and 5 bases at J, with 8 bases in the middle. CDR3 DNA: TGTGCTAGTGGTTTGGGACAGCTATATGGCTACACCTTC. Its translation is CASGLGQLYGYTF.

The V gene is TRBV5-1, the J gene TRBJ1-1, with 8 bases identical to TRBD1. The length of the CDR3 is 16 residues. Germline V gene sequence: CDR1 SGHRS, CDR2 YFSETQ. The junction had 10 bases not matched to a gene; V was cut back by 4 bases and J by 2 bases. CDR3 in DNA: TGCGCCAGCAGCACAATGGGACAGGAGCTCAACACTGAAGCTTTCTTT. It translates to CASSTMGQELNTEAFF.

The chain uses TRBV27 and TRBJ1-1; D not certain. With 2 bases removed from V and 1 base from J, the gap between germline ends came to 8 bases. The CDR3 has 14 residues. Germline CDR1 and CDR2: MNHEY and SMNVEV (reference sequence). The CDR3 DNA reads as TGTGCCAGCAGTTTAGTGGAGAAGAACACTGAAGCTTTCTTT. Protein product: CASSLVEKNTEAFF.

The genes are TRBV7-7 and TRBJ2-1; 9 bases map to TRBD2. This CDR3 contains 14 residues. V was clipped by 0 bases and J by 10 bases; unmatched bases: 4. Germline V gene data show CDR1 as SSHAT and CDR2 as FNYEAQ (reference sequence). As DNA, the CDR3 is TGTGCCAGCAGCTTAGCCAGGGCGGGGGGGGAGCAGTTCTTC. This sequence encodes CASSLARAGGEQFF.

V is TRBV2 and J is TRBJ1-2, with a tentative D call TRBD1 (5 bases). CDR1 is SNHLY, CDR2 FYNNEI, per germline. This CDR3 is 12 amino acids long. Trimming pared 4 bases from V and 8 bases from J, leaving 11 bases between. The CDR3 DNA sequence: TGTGCCAGCAGTGGGGGGGTGCAAGGCTACACCTTC. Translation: CASSGGVQGYTF. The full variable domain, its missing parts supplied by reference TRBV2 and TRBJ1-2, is EPEVTQTPSHQVTQMGQEVILRCVPISNHLYFYWYRQILGQKVEFLVSFYNNEISEKSEIFDDQFSVERPDGSNFTLKIRSTKLEDSAMYFCASSGGVQGYTFGSGTRLTVV.

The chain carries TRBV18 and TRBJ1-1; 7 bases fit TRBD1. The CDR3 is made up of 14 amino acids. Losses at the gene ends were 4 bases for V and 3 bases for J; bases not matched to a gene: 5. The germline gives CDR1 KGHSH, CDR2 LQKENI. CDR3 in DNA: TGTGCCAGCTCACAAGAGACAGGGCACACTGAAGCTTTCTTT. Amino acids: CASSQETGHTEAFF.

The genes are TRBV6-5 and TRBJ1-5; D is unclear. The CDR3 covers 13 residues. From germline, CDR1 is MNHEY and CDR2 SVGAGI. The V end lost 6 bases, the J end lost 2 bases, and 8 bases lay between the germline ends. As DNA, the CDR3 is TGTGCCAGCAGCAAAGATGGCAATCAGCCCCAGCATTTT. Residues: CASSKDGNQPQHF.

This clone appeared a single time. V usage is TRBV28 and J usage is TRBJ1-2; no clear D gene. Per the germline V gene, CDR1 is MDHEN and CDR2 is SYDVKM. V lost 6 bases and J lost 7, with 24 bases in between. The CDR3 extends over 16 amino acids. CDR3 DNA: TGTGCCAGCAGCCCCGGGCAAGGCGTCTTATTTGGTGGCTACACCTTC. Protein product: CASSPGQGVLFGGYTF.

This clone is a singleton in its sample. CDR3 DNA: TGTGCCAGCAGCCCAGACGGGACTAGCGGGAGCCACGAGCAGTACTTC. As protein: CASSPDGTSGSHEQYF. V usage is TRBV9 and J usage is TRBJ2-5; 14 bases fit TRBD2. The DNA end is a closer match to TRBJ2-7, so the J assignment may be wrong. CDR1 and CDR2 from the germline V gene are SGDLS and YYNGEE. This CDR3 is built from 16 residues.

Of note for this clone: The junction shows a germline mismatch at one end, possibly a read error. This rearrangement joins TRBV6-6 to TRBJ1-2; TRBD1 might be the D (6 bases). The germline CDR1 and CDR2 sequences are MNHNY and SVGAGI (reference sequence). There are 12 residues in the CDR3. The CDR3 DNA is TGCGACCCTAGAGGGGGGCACTATGGCTACACCTTC. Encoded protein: CDPRGGHYGYTF.

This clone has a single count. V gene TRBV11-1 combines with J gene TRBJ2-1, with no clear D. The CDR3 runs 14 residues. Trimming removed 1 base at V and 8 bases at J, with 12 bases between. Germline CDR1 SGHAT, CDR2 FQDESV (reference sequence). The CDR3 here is CASSLDGLDDEQFF. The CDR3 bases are TGTGCCAGCAGCTTAGACGGGCTTGACGATGAGCAGTTCTTC.

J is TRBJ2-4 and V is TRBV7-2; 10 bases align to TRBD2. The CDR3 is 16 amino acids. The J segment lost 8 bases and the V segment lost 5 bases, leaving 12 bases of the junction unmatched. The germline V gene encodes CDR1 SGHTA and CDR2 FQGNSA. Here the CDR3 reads CASSLLGLALGDIQYF. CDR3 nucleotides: TGTGCCAGCAGCCTCCTGGGACTAGCGCTTGGGGACATTCAGTACTTC.

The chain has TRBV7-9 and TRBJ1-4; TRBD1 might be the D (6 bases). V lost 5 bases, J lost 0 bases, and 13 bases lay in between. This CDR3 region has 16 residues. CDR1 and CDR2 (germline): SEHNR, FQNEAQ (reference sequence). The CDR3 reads CASSPRTVATNEKLFF. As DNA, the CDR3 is TGTGCCAGCAGCCCGCGGACAGTAGCAACTAATGAAAAACTGTTTTTT.

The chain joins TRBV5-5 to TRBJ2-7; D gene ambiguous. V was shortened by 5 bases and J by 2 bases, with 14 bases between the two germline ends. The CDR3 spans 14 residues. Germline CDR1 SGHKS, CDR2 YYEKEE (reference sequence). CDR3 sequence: CASSSLPGTYEQYV. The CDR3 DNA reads TGTGCCAGCAGTTCCCTACCTGGGACCTACGAGCAGTACGTC.

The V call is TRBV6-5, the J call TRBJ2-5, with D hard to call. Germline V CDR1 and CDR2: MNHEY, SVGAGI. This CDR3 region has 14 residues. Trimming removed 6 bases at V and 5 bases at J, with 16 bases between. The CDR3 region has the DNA TGTGCCAGCAGGAGTGTTATATTAGCCGAGACCCAGTACTTC. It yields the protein CASRSVILAETQYF.